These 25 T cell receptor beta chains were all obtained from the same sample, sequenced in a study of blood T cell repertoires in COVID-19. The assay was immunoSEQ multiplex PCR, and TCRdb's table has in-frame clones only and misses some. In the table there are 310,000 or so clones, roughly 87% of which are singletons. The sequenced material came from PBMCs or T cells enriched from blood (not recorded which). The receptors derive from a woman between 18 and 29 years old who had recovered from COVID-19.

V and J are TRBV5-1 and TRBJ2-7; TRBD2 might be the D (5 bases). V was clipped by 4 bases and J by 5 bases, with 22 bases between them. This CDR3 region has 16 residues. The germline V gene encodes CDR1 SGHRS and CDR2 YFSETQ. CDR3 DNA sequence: TGCGCCAGCAGCCCCATAAGCGCTGCGAAGGAGGACGAGCAGTACTTC. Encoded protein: CASSPISAAKEDEQYF.

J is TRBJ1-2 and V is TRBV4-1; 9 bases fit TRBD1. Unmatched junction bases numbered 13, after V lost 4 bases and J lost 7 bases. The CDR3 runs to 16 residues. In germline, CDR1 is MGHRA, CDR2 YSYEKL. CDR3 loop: CASSLGQGKVLGGYTF. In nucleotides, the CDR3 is TGCGCCAGCAGCCTTGGACAGGGGAAAGTTCTCGGTGGCTACACCTTC.

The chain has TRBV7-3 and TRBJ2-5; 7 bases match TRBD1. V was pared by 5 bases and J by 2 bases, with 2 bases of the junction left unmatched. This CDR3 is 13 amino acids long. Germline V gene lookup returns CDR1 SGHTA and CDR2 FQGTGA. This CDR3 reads CASSGGQQETQYF. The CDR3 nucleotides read TGTGCCAGCAGCGGGGGACAGCAAGAGACCCAGTACTTC.

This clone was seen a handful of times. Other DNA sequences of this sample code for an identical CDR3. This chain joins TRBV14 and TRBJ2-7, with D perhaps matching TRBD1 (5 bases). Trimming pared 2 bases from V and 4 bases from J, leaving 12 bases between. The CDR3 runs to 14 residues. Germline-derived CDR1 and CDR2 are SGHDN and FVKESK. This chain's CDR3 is CASSQQGLGYEQYF. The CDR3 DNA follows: TGTGCCAGCAGCCAACAGGGCCTTGGGTACGAGCAGTACTTC.

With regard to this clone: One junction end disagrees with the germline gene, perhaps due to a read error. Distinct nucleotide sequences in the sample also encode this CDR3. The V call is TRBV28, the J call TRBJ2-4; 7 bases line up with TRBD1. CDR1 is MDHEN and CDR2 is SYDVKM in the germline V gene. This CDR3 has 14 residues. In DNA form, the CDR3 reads TGTGCTAGCAGTACCTACAGGGGTCAAAACATTCAGTACTTC. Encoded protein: CASSTYRGQNIQYF.

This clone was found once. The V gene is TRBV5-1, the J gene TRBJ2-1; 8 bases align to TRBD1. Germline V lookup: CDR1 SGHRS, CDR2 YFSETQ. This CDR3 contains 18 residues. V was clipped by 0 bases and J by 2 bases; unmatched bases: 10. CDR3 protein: CASSLDVGVQGAYNEQFF. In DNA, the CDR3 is TGCGCCAGCAGCTTGGACGTGGGGGTACAGGGGGCCTACAATGAGCAGTTCTTC.

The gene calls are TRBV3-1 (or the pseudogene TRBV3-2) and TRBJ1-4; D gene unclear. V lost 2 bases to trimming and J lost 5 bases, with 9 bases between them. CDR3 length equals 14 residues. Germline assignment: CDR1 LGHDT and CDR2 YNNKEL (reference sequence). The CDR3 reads CASSQPSGNEKLFF. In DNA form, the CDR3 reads TGTGCCAGCAGCCAACCTTCGGGGAATGAAAAACTGTTTTTT.

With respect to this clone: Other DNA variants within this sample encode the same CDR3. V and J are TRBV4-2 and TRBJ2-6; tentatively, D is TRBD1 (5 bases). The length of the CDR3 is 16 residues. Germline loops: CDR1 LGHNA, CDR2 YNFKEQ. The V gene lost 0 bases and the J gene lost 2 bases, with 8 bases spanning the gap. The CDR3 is CASSQDQGTGANVLTF. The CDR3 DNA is TGTGCCAGCAGCCAAGATCAGGGTACTGGGGCCAACGTCCTGACTTTC.

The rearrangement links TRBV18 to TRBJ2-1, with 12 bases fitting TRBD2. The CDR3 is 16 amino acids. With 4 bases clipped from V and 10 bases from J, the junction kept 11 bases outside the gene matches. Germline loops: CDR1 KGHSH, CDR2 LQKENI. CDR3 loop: CASSLGLAGGPREQFF. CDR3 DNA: TGTGCCAGCTCACTTGGGCTAGCGGGAGGGCCGAGGGAGCAGTTCTTC.

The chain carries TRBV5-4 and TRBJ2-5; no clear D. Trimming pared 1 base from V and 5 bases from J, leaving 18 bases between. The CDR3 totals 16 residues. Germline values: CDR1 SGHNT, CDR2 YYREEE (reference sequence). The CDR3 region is CASSLNAGARHETQYF. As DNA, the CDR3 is TGTGCCAGCAGCTTGAACGCAGGCGCACGTCACGAGACCCAGTACTTC.

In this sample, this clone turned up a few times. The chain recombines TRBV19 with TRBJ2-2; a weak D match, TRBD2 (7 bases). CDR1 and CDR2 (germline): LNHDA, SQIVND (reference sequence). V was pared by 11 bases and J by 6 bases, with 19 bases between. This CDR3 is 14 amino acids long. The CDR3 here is CASRGGGLPGELFF. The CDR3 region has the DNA TGTGCCTCTAGGGGAGGGGGTTTGCCCGGGGAGCTGTTTTTT. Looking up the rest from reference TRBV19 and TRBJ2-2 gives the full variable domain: DGGITQSPKYLFRKEGQNVTLSCEQNLNHDAMYWYRQDPGQGLRLIYYSQIVNDFQKGDIAEGYSVSREKKESFPLTVTSAQKNPTAFYLCASRGGGLPGELFFGEGSRLTVL.

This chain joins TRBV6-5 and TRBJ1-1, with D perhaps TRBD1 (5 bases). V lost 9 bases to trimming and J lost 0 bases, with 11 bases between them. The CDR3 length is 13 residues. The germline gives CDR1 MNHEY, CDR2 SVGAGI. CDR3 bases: TGTGCCAGTACGACAGATGTGAACACTGAAGCTTTCTTT. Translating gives CASTTDVNTEAFF.

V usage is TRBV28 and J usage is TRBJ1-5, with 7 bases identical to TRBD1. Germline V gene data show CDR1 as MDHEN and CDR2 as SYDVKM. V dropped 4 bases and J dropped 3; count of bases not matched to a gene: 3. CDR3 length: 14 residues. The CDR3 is CASSSDRYNQPQHF. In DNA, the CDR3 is TGTGCCAGCAGTTCGGACAGGTACAATCAGCCCCAGCATTTT.

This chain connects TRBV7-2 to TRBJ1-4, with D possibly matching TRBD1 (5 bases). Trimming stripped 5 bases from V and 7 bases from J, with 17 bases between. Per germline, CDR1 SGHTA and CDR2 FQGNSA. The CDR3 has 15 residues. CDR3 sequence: CASSPLAGWGEKLFF. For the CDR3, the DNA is TGTGCCAGCAGCCCGTTAGCAGGGTGGGGTGAAAAACTGTTTTTT.

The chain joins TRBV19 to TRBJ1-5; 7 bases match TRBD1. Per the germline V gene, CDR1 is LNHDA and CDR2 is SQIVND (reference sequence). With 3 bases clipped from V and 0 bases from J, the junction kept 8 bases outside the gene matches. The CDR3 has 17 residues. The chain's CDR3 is CASSMRQGEGSNQPQHF. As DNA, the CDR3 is TGTGCCAGTAGTATGCGACAGGGTGAAGGTAGCAATCAGCCCCAGCATTTT.

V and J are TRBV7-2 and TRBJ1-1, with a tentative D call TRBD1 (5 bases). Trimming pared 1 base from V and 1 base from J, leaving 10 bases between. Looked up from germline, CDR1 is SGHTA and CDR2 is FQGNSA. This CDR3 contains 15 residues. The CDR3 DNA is TGTGCCAGCAGCTTAGGTGCAGGGCGGAACACTGAAGCTTTCTTT. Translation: CASSLGAGRNTEAFF.

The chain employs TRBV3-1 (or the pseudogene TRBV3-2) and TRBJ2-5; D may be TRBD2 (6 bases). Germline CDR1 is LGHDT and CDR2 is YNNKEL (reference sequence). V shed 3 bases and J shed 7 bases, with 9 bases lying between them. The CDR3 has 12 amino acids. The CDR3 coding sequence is TGTGCCAGCAGCCACGGGGGAGGGACCCAGTACTTC. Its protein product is CASSHGGGTQYF.

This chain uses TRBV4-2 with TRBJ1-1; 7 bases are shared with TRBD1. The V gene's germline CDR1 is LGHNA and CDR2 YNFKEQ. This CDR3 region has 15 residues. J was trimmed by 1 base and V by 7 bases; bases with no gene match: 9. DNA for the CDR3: TGTGCCAGCAAACCACAAGGGGGCGGGAACACTGAAGCTTTCTTT. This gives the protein CASKPQGGGNTEAFF.

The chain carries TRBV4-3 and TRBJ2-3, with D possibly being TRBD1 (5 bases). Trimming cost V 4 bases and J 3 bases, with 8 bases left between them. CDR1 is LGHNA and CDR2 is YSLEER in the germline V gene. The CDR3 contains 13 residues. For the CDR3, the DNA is TGCGCCAGCAGCCCAGCAGGGACAGATACGCAGTATTTT. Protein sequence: CASSPAGTDTQYF.

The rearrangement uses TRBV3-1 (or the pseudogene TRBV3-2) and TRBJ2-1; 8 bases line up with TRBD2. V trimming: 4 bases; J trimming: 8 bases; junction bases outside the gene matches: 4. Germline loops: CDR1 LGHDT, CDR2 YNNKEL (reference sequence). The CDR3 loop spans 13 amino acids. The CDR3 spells CASSPIAGYEQFF. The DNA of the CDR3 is TGTGCCAGCAGCCCCATAGCGGGGTATGAGCAGTTCTTC.

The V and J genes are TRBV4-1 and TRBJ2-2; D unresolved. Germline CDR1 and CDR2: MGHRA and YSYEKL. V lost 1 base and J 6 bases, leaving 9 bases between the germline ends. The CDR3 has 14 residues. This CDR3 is CASSQVYSPGELFF. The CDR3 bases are TGCGCCAGCAGCCAAGTTTACTCCCCCGGGGAGCTGTTTTTT.

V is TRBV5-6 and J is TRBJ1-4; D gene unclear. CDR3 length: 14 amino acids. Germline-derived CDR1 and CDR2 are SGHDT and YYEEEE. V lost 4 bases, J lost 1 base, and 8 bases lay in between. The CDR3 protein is CASSPLRTNEKLFF. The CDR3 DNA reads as TGTGCCAGCAGCCCCCTGAGAACTAATGAAAAACTGTTTTTT.

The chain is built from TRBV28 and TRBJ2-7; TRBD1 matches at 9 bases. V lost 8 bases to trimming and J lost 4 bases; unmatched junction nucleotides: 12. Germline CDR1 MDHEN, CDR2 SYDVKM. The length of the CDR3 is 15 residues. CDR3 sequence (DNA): TGTGCCAGCGGTCCTTCGACAGGGGGTCTTTACGAGCAGTACTTC. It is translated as CASGPSTGGLYEQYF.

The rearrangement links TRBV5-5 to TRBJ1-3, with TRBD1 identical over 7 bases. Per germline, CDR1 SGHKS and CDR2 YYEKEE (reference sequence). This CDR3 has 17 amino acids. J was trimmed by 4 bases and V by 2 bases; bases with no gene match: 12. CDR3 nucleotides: TGTGCCAGCAGCTTCACATCACAGGGGCTAGCAGGAAACACCATATATTTT. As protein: CASSFTSQGLAGNTIYF.

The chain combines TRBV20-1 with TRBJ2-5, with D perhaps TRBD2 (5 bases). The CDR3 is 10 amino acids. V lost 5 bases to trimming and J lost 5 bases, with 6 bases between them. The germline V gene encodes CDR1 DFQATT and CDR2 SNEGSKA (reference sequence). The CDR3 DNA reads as TGCAGTGCTGGGGAGGAGACCCAGTACTTC. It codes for CSAGEETQYF.